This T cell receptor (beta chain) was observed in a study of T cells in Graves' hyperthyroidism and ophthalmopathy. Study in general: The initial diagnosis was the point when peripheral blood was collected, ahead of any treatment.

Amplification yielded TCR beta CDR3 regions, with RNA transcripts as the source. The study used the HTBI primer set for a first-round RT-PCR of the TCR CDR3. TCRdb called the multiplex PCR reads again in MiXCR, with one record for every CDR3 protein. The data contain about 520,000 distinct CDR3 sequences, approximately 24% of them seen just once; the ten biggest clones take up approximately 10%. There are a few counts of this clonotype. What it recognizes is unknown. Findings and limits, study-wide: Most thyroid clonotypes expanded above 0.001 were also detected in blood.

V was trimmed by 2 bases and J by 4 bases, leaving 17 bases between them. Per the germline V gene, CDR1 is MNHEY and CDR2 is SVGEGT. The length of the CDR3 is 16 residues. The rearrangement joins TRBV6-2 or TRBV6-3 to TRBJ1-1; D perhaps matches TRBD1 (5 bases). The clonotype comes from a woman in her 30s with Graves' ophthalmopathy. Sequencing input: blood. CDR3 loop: CASSYSPAGTGTEAFF. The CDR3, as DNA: TGTGCCAGCAGTTACAGCCCGGCGGGGACGGGCACTGAAGCTTTCTTT.